These 21 T cell receptor beta chains came from one sample sequenced in a study of T cell repertoires in cytomegalovirus infection. TCRdb redid the calling of the reads with MiXCR, one entry per CDR3 protein. The data contain about 440,000 distinct CDR3 sequences, 25% to 40% of them singletons. Sequencing was done on a sample of PBMCs. Receptors were obtained from a human donor in good health (CMV status not recorded). Some clones in this sample may be carry-over from other donors' samples.

The J gene is TRBJ1-5, the V gene TRBV6-1; D remains ambiguous. The CDR3 has 16 amino acids. The germline V and J ends were trimmed by 2 bases and 4 bases, with 15 bases remaining between them. In germline, CDR1 is MNHNS, CDR2 SASEGT. The CDR3 bases are TGTGCCAGCAGTGAAAGCGACCCGGGTTGGAATCAGCCCCAGCATTTT. Residues: CASSESDPGWNQPQHF.

The V gene is TRBV6-1, the J gene TRBJ1-6; perhaps TRBD1 as D (6 bases). V lost 2 bases and J lost 8, with 16 bases in between. Germline assignment: CDR1 MNHNS and CDR2 SASEGT. This CDR3 contains 16 residues. In DNA, the CDR3 is TGTGCCAGCAGTGAATCACCGGGACACGAAGATTCACCCCTCCACTTT. Its translation is CASSESPGHEDSPLHF.

Concerning this clonotype itself: One junction end does not reproduce the germline sequence, and a read error may be involved. This chain links TRBV7-2 with TRBJ1-2; D not resolved. The CDR3 contains 13 residues. The germline CDR1 and CDR2 sequences are SGHTA and FQGNSA. CDR3 in amino acids: CDSSLDRSGGYTF. The CDR3 nucleotides are TGTGACAGCAGCTTAGACCGCAGTGGTGGCTACACCTTC.

Details on this clonotype: At one end the junction does not follow the germline gene, possibly because of a read error. This sequence joins TRBV7-3 and TRBJ1-1; D unclear. This CDR3 comprises 13 residues. Germline CDR1 and CDR2: SGHTA and FQGTGA. The DNA of the CDR3 is TGTGCCAGAAGCTTAGCCGTCAATATGGAAGCTTTCTTT. Amino acids: CARSLAVNMEAFF.

The CDR3 DNA is TGTGCCACCAGCAGAGATCTGGGGCGAAACACCATATATTTT. Amino acids: CATSRDLGRNTIYF. The chain links TRBV15 to TRBJ1-3, with D maybe TRBD1 (5 bases). This CDR3 comprises 14 residues. CDR1 LNHNV and CDR2 YYDKDF come from the germline V gene (reference sequence). V shed 0 bases and J shed 5 bases, with 8 bases lying between them.

Many counts were recorded for this clonotype. V gene TRBV28 combines with J gene TRBJ2-5; unclear D gene. V lost 5 bases to trimming and J lost 2 bases, with 3 bases between them. CDR1 is MDHEN and CDR2 is SYDVKM in the germline V gene. This CDR3 region has 11 residues. CDR3 in amino acids: CASSGQETQYF. DNA of the CDR3: TGTGCCAGCAGTGGACAAGAGACCCAGTACTTC.

This chain connects TRBV5-6 to TRBJ1-5, with no clear D. The germline V and J ends were trimmed by 0 bases and 4 bases, with 8 bases remaining between them. Germline-derived CDR1 and CDR2 are SGHDT and YYEEEE. CDR3 size: 14 residues. The CDR3 loop is CASSLGVGNQPQHF. For the CDR3, the DNA is TGTGCCAGCAGCTTGGGGGTGGGGAATCAGCCCCAGCATTTT.

The rearrangement links TRBV20-1 to TRBJ1-1; D may be TRBD1 (6 bases). CDR1 is DFQATT and CDR2 is SNEGSKA in the germline V gene (reference sequence). The CDR3 runs 12 residues. V shed 6 bases and J shed 0 bases, with 8 bases lying between them. The CDR3 DNA sequence: TGCAGTGCCGGACAGTTGAACACTGAAGCTTTCTTT. Protein: CSAGQLNTEAFF.

This chain links TRBV23-1 with TRBJ2-3, with 8 bases matching TRBD2. TRBV23-1 is an open reading frame, and its role is uncertain. V lost 7 bases, J lost 4 bases, and 10 bases stayed unmatched. This CDR3 region has 15 residues. DNA for the CDR3: TGCGCCAGCATCAATAGCGGGGAGGGACCAGATACGCAGTATTTT. Amino acids: CASINSGEGPDTQYF.

This chain links TRBV5-5 with TRBJ1-5, with D perhaps matching TRBD1 (5 bases). The ends were cut back, 4 bases at V and 0 bases at J, with 8 bases in the middle. The CDR3 has 14 amino acids. Germline assignment: CDR1 SGHKS and CDR2 YYEKEE (reference sequence). DNA for the CDR3: TGTGCCAGCAGCCAGGGCCATAGCAATCAGCCCCAGCATTTT. It encodes CASSQGHSNQPQHF.

V is TRBV3-1 and J is TRBJ1-1, with 8 nucleotides matching TRBD1. Germline CDR1 and CDR2: LGHDT and YNNKEL (reference sequence). CDR3 length: 15 residues. V was pared by 4 bases and J by 7 bases, with 11 bases of the junction left unmatched. The CDR3 DNA follows: TGTGCCAGCAGCCCTATGGAAGGACAGGGCAATGAAGCTTTCTTT. Translating gives CASSPMEGQGNEAFF.

The rearrangement links TRBV5-4 to TRBJ2-5; D is possibly TRBD2 (5 bases). V lost 2 bases and J lost 7, with 9 bases in between. In germline, CDR1 is SGHNT, CDR2 YYREEE (reference sequence). The CDR3 consists of 12 residues. In DNA, the CDR3 is TGTGCCAGCAGCTTACTAGAAGGGACCCAGTACTTC. Amino acid sequence: CASSLLEGTQYF.

Ten or more counts support this clonotype. This chain joins TRBV7-9 and TRBJ2-7; TRBD2 matches 15 bases. The trim removed 3 bases at V and 1 base at J, leaving 7 bases unmatched. The CDR3 consists of 18 residues. The germline gives CDR1 SEHNR, CDR2 FQNEAQ (reference sequence). CDR3 sequence (DNA): TGTGCCAGCAGCTTCGTCCCGGGACTAGCGGGGGGATCCTACGAGCAGTACTTC. This sequence encodes CASSFVPGLAGGSYEQYF.

This clonotype was seen repeatedly, ten times or more. V gene TRBV28 combines with J gene TRBJ1-6; D gene unclear. Trimming left V 5 bases short and J 0 bases short, with 11 bases between. The CDR3 loop spans 16 amino acids. CDR1 and CDR2 from the germline V gene are MDHEN and SYDVKM. CDR3 in DNA: TGTGCCAGCAGTCCACCGCGGAGCTCCTATAATTCACCCCTCCACTTT. Translated, it gives CASSPPRSSYNSPLHF.

This clonotype has just a few counts. The genes are TRBV19 and TRBJ1-2; 7 bases map to TRBD1. The trim removed 1 base at V and 4 bases at J, leaving 9 bases unmatched. Germline CDR1 and CDR2: LNHDA and SQIVND (reference sequence). The CDR3 is 16 amino acids. The CDR3 coding sequence is TGTGCCAGTAGTATAGGGGCAGGGGGAACCTTCTATGGCTACACCTTC. Encoded protein: CASSIGAGGTFYGYTF. The whole variable domain, remainder taken from reference TRBV19 and TRBJ1-2, is DGGITQSPKYLFRKEGQNVTLSCEQNLNHDAMYWYRQDPGQGLRLIYYSQIVNDFQKGDIAEGYSVSREKKESFPLTVTSAQKNPTAFYLCASSIGAGGTFYGYTFGSGTRLTVV.

A few counts support this clonotype. This may be a read error: a much more frequent sequence differs by one nucleotide. This chain's CDR3 is CASSSTSGGNNEQFF. In DNA form, the CDR3 reads TGTGCCAGCAGCTCTACTAGCGGGGGTAACAATGAGCAGTTCTTC. The chain is built from TRBV7-6 and TRBJ2-1; TRBD2 matches 11 bases. CDR1 and CDR2 from the germline V gene are SGHVS and FNYEAQ. J was trimmed by 5 bases and V by 4 bases; bases with no gene match: 4. The CDR3 length is 15 residues.

This clonotype was counted a few times. This chain uses TRBV3-1 with TRBJ2-1, with D perhaps matching TRBD2 (6 bases). This CDR3 is built from 14 residues. Germline CDR1 and CDR2: LGHDT and YNNKEL (reference sequence). V was clipped by 3 bases and J by 6 bases, with 12 bases between them. For the CDR3, the DNA is TGTGCCAGCAGCCATAGAAGCGGGCCCAATGAGCAGTTCTTC. It is translated as CASSHRSGPNEQFF.

This rearrangement joins TRBV18 to TRBJ1-4; D is possibly TRBD1 (5 bases). The CDR3 consists of 12 residues. Germline assignment: CDR1 KGHSH and CDR2 LQKENI. The V end lost 3 bases, the J end lost 8 bases, and 7 bases lay between the germline ends. The CDR3 bases are TGTGCCAGCTCACCGGGGCGAGAAAAACTGTTTTTT. Its translation: CASSPGREKLFF.

There are a few counts of this clonotype. This chain joins TRBV2 and TRBJ2-7, with D perhaps TRBD1 or TRBD2 (5 bases each). Germline values: CDR1 SNHLY, CDR2 FYNNEI. The CDR3 is made up of 13 amino acids. The ends were cut back, 6 bases at V and 2 bases at J, with 11 bases in the middle. The CDR3 DNA follows: TGTGCCAGCAGGGGGGACGGACCCTACGAGCAGTACTTC. Translated, it gives CASRGDGPYEQYF. Looking up the rest from reference TRBV2 and TRBJ2-7 gives the full variable domain: EPEVTQTPSHQVTQMGQEVILRCVPISNHLYFYWYRQILGQKVEFLVSFYNNEISEKSEIFDDQFSVERPDGSNFTLKIRSTKLEDSAMYFCASRGDGPYEQYFGPGTRLTVT.

This clonotype showed up many times. The V and J genes are TRBV27 and TRBJ1-2; D ambiguous. Germline CDR1 is MNHEY and CDR2 is SMNVEV (reference sequence). The length of the CDR3 is 14 residues. Between the trimmed V and J ends, which lost 3 bases and 0 bases, there was a span of 8 bases. The CDR3 DNA follows: TGTGCCAGCAGTTTTAGAGGCTCTAACTATGGCTACACCTTC. Protein: CASSFRGSNYGYTF.

There are many counts of this clonotype. The rearrangement links TRBV7-2 to TRBJ2-3, with 7 bases fitting TRBD2. This CDR3 has 15 residues. Germline CDR1 is SGHTA and CDR2 is FQGNSA. After removal of 1 base from V and 6 bases from J, the junction contained 7 bases not matched to a gene. The CDR3 loop is CASSLGAGSMDTQYF. Written as DNA, the CDR3 is TGTGCCAGCAGCTTAGGAGCGGGGTCGATGGATACGCAGTATTTT.